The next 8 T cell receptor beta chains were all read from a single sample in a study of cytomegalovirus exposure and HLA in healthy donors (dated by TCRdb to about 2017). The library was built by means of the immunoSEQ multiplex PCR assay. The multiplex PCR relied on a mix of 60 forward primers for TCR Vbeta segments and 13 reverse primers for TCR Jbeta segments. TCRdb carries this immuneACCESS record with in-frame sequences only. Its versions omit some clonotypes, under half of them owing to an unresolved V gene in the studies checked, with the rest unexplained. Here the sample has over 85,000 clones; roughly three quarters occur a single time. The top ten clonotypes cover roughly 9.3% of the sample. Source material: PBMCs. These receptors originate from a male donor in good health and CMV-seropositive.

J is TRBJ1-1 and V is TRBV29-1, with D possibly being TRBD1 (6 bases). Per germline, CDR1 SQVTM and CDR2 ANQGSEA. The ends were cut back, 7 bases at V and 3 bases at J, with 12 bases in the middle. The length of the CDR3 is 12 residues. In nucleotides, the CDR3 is TGCAGCGCCTCGGACAGACACACTGAAGCTTTCTTT. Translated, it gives CSASDRHTEAFF.

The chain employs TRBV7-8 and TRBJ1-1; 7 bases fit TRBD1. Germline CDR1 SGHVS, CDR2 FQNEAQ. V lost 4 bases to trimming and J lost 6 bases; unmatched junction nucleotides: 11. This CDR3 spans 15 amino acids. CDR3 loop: CASSYRGTVKAEAFF. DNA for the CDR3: TGTGCCAGCAGCTACCGAGGGACAGTTAAAGCTGAAGCTTTCTTT.

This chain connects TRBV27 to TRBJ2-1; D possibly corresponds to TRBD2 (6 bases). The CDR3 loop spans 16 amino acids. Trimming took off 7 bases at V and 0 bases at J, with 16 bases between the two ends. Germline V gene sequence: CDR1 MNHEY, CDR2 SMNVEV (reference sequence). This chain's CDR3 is CASTFRGGTSYNEQFF. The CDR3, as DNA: TGTGCCAGCACCTTTCGTGGGGGGACCTCCTACAATGAGCAGTTCTTC.

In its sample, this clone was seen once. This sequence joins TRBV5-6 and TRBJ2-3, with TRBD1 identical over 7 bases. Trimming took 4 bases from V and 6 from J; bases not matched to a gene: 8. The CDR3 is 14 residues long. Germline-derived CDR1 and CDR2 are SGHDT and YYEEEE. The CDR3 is CASSRQGARDTQYF. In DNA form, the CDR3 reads TGTGCCAGCAGCCGACAGGGCGCGCGGGATACGCAGTATTTT.

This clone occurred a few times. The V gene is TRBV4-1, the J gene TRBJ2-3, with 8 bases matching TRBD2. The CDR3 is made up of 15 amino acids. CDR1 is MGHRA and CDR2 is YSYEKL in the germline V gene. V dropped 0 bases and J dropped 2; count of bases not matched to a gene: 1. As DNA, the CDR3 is TGCGCCAGCAGCCAAGAACTAGCGGACACAGATACGCAGTATTTT. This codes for CASSQELADTDTQYF.

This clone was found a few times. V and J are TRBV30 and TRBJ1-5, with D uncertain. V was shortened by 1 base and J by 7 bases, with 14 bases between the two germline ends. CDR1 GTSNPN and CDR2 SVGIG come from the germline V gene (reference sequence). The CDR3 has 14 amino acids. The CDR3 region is CAWSGMAPGQPQHF. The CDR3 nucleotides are TGTGCCTGGAGTGGAATGGCCCCCGGGCAGCCCCAGCATTTT.

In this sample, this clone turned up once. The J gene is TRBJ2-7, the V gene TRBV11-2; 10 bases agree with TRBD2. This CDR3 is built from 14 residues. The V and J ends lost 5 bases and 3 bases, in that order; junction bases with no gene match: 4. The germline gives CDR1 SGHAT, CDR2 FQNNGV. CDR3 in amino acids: CASSPRLAGYEQYF. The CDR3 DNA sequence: TGTGCCAGCAGCCCAAGACTAGCGGGCTACGAGCAGTACTTC.

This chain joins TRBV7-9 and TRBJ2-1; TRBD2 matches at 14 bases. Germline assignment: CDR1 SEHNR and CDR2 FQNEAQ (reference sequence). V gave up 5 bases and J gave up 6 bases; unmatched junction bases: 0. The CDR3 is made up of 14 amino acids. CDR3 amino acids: CASSGTSGSNEQFF. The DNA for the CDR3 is TGTGCCAGCAGCGGGACTAGCGGGAGCAATGAGCAGTTCTTC.